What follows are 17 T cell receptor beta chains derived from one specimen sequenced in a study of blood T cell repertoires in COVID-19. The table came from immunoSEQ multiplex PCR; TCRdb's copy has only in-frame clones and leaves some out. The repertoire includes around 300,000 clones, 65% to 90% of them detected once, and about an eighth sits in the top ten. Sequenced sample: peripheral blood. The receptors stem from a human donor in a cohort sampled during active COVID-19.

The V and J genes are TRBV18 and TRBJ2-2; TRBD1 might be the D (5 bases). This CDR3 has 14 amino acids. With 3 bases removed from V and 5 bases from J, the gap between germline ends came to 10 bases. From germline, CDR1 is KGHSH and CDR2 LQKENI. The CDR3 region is CASSPLGDTGELFF. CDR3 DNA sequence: TGTGCCAGCTCACCCTTAGGGGATACCGGGGAGCTGTTTTTT.

This chain's CDR3 is CASSYRGSKAFF. The DNA for the CDR3 is TGTGCCAGCAGTTACAGGGGAAGCAAAGCTTTCTTT. This chain links TRBV7-9 with TRBJ1-1; 7 nucleotides align to TRBD1. The CDR3 is 12 residues long. V gave up 6 bases and J gave up 9 bases; unmatched junction bases: 7. Germline lookup yields CDR1 SEHNR and CDR2 FQNEAQ (reference sequence).

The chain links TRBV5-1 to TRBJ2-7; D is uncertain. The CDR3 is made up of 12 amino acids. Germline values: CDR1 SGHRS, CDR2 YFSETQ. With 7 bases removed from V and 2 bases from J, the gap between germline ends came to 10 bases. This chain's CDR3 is CASAGTPYEQYF. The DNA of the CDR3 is TGCGCCAGCGCTGGCACCCCCTACGAGCAGTACTTC.

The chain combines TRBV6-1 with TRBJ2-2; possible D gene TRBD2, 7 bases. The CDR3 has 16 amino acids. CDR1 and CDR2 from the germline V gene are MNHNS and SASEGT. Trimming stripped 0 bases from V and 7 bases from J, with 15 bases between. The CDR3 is CASSEARGARGGELFF. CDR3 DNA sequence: TGTGCCAGCAGTGAAGCACGGGGGGCGCGAGGCGGGGAGCTGTTTTTT.

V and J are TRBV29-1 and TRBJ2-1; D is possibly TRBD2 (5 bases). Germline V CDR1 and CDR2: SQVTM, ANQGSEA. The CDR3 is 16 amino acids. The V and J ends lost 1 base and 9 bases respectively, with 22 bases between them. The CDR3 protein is CSVEGDWRRGSVEQFF. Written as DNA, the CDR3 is TGCAGCGTTGAAGGGGATTGGAGGAGAGGTAGTGTTGAGCAGTTCTTC.

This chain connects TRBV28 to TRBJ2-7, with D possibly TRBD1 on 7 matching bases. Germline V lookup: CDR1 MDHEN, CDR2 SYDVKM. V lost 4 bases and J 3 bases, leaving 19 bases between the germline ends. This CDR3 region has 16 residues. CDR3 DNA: TGTGCCAGCAGTTCCTTGAGGCAGGGGGGATTCTACGAGCAGTACTTC. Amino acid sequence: CASSSLRQGGFYEQYF.

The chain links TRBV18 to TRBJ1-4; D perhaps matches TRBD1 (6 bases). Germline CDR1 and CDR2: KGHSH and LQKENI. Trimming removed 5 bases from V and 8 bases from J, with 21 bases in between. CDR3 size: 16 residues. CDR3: CASSATLQGAREKLFF. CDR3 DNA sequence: TGTGCCAGCTCAGCAACATTACAGGGCGCTAGGGAAAAACTGTTTTTT.

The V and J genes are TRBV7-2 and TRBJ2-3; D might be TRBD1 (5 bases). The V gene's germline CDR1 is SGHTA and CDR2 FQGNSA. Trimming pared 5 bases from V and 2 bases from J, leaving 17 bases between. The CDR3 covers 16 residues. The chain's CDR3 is CASSRTSRQPTDTQYF. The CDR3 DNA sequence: TGTGCCAGCAGCCGCACCTCCCGACAGCCCACAGATACGCAGTATTTT.

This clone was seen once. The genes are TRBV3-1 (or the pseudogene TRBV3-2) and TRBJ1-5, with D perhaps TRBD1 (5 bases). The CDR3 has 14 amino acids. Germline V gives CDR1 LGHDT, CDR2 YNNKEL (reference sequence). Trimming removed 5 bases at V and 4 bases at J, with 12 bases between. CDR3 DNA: TGTGCCAGCAGCTACCGGGGGGGGAATCAGCCCCAGCATTTT. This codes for CASSYRGGNQPQHF.

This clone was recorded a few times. CDR3 region: CASSLVRGQSTEAFF. The CDR3 coding sequence is TGTGCCAGCAGCTTAGTAAGGGGGCAGAGCACTGAAGCTTTCTTT. V is TRBV11-2 and J is TRBJ1-1, with TRBD1 matching 7 bases. Trimming cost V 1 base and J 4 bases; bases outside gene matches: 6. The germline V gene has CDR1 SGHAT and CDR2 FQNNGV. The CDR3 sequence is 15 residues long.

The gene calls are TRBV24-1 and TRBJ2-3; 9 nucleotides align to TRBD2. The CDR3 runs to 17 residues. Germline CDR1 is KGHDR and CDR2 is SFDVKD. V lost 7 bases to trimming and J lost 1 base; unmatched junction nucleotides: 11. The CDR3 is CATSHTSGPMGTDTQYF. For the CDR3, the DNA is TGTGCCACCAGCCATACTAGCGGGCCCATGGGCACAGATACGCAGTATTTT.

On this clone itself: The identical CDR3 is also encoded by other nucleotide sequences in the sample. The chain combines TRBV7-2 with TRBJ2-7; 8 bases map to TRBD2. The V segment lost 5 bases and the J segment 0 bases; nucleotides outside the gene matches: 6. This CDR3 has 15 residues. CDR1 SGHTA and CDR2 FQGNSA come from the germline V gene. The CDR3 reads CASSPSGTSSYEQYF. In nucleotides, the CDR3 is TGTGCCAGCAGCCCCTCCGGGACTAGCTCCTACGAGCAGTACTTC.

In DNA form, the CDR3 reads TGTGCCAGCAGTGCCCAACCTGACAGTGGTGGCGGCTACACCTTC. This translates into CASSAQPDSGGGYTF. V gene TRBV6-4 combines with J gene TRBJ1-2; D perhaps matches TRBD1 (5 bases). This CDR3 has 15 amino acids. The V and J ends lost 4 bases and 8 bases respectively, with 20 bases between them. Looked up from germline, CDR1 is MRHNA and CDR2 is SNTAGT.

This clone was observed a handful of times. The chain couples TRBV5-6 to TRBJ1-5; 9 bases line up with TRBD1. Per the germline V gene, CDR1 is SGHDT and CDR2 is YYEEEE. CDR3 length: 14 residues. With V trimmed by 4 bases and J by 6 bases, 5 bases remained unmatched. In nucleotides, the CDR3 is TGTGCCAGCAGCCGGGACAGGGTGGGTCAGCCCCAGCATTTT. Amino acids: CASSRDRVGQPQHF. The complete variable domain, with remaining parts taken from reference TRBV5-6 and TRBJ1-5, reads DAGVTQSPTHLIKTRGQQVTLRCSPKSGHDTVSWYQQALGQGPQFIFQYYEEEERQRGNFPDRFSGHQFPNYSSELNVNALLLGDSALYLCASSRDRVGQPQHFGDGTRLSIL.

This chain's CDR3 is CASSSDILAITDTQYF. DNA for the CDR3: TGTGCCAGCAGCTCAGACATTCTGGCGATCACAGATACGCAGTATTTT. V is TRBV7-9 and J is TRBJ2-3; D is undetermined. The V gene lost 4 bases and the J gene lost 2 bases, with 16 bases spanning the gap. The CDR3 extends over 16 amino acids. Germline V gene lookup returns CDR1 SEHNR and CDR2 FQNEAQ (reference sequence). The entire variable domain, with the rest obtained from reference TRBV7-9 and TRBJ2-3, is as follows: DTGVSQNPRHKITKRGQNVTFRCDPISEHNRLYWYRQTLGQGPEFLTYFQNEAQLEKSRLLSDRFSAERPKGSFSTLEIQRTEQGDSAMYLCASSSDILAITDTQYFGPGTRLTVL.

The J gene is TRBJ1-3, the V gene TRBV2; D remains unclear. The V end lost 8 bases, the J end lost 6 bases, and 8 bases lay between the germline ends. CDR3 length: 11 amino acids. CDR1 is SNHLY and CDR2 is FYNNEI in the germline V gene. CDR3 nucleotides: TGTGCCAGCGGTCTAGAAAACACCATATATTTT. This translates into CASGLENTIYF.

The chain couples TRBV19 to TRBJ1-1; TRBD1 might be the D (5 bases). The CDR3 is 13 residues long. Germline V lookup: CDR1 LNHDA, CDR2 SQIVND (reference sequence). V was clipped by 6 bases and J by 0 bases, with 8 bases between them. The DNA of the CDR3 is TGTGCCAGTAGCGACAGACTGAACACTGAAGCTTTCTTT. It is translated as CASSDRLNTEAFF.